A selection of T cell receptor beta chains follows, all from one sample in a study of T cell responses to AZD1222 COVID-19 vaccine. Sequenced by immunoSEQ multiplex PCR; TCRdb stores in-frame clones only, minus some. This table has 79,000 or so clones, approximately 80% appearing once. Sequencing used peripheral blood, obtained 28 days after the second dose of the MenACWY control vaccine. Receptors were obtained from an adult who received the MenACWY meningococcal vaccine as a control. CDR3s include the opening cysteine and the closing phenylalanine or tryptophan. The order of the fields is V gene, D gene, CDR3 length, J gene, CDR3 protein. D genes are given only for firm matches.

v_call: TRBV27
d_call: TRBD2
cdr3_length: 15
j_call: TRBJ2-5
cdr3_aa: CASRLAGGVGETQYF

v_call: TRBV6-5
d_call: .
cdr3_length: 14
j_call: TRBJ1-2
cdr3_aa: CASSYSRTNYGYTF

v_call: TRBV11-2
d_call: .
cdr3_length: 16
j_call: TRBJ1-1
cdr3_aa: CASSLAGQSGDTEAFF

v_call: TRBV5-1
d_call: .
cdr3_length: 15
j_call: TRBJ2-2
cdr3_aa: CASSLADGRTGELFF

v_call: TRBV5-1
d_call: TRBD1
cdr3_length: 16
j_call: TRBJ2-5
cdr3_aa: CASSLARTGIGETQYF

v_call: TRBV2
d_call: .
cdr3_length: 14
j_call: TRBJ2-1
cdr3_aa: CASSGSLEEEEQFF

v_call: TRBV18
d_call: .
cdr3_length: 15
j_call: TRBJ2-7
cdr3_aa: CASSPLGIGSYEQYF

v_call: TRBV7-8
d_call: TRBD1
cdr3_length: 16
j_call: TRBJ1-5
cdr3_aa: CASSLDTGGNIQPQHF

v_call: TRBV28
d_call: TRBD2
cdr3_length: 19
j_call: TRBJ2-1
cdr3_aa: CASRLSPGTSGRSVDEQFF

v_call: TRBV2
d_call: .
cdr3_length: 13
j_call: TRBJ1-2
cdr3_aa: CASSELANYGYTF

v_call: TRBV18
d_call: TRBD1
cdr3_length: 13
j_call: TRBJ1-1
cdr3_aa: CASSRDRDGEAFF

v_call: TRBV6-6
d_call: TRBD1
cdr3_length: 13
j_call: TRBJ1-1
cdr3_aa: CASSDRGNTEAFF

v_call: TRBV2
d_call: TRBD1
cdr3_length: 13
j_call: TRBJ2-7
cdr3_aa: CASRDRGIDEQYF

v_call: TRBV7-6
d_call: .
cdr3_length: 14
j_call: TRBJ2-2
cdr3_aa: CASSLGRLTGELFF

v_call: TRBV7-2
d_call: TRBD1
cdr3_length: 18
j_call: TRBJ1-5
cdr3_aa: CASSLVGGQGAVSQPQHF

v_call: TRBV5-1
d_call: TRBD1
cdr3_length: 15
j_call: TRBJ2-7
cdr3_aa: CASSLGQGSSYEQYF

v_call: TRBV6-6
d_call: .
cdr3_length: 14
j_call: TRBJ1-6
cdr3_aa: CASRPRATNSPLHF

v_call: TRBV19
d_call: TRBD1
cdr3_length: 14
j_call: TRBJ1-6
cdr3_aa: CASSLGQGVSPLHF

v_call: TRBV7-6
d_call: TRBD2
cdr3_length: 15
j_call: TRBJ2-1
cdr3_aa: CASSLSLAGAGEQFF

v_call: TRBV3-1/TRBV3-2
d_call: .
cdr3_length: 17
j_call: TRBJ1-1
cdr3_aa: CASSQRAAGVGRTEAFF

v_call: TRBV7-9
d_call: .
cdr3_length: 11
j_call: TRBJ1-5
cdr3_aa: CASSSTGVLHF

v_call: TRBV7-2
d_call: .
cdr3_length: 14
j_call: TRBJ1-6
cdr3_aa: CASSITGQGSPLHF

v_call: TRBV4-1
d_call: .
cdr3_length: 15
j_call: TRBJ1-2
cdr3_aa: CASSPLGVRFNGYTF

v_call: TRBV6-1
d_call: .
cdr3_length: 14
j_call: TRBJ1-5
cdr3_aa: CASSEEGSNQPQHF

v_call: TRBV11-2
d_call: .
cdr3_length: 14
j_call: TRBJ2-2
cdr3_aa: CASSQETFPGELFF

v_call: TRBV2
d_call: TRBD2
cdr3_length: 15
j_call: TRBJ2-1
cdr3_aa: CASSEIAGGYNEQFF

v_call: TRBV6-2/TRBV6-3
d_call: TRBD2
cdr3_length: 15
j_call: TRBJ2-1
cdr3_aa: CASSYEGGPLGEQFF

v_call: TRBV5-6
d_call: .
cdr3_length: 13
j_call: TRBJ2-7
cdr3_aa: CASSYGQWYEQYF

v_call: TRBV19
d_call: .
cdr3_length: 14
j_call: TRBJ1-2
cdr3_aa: CASSRSKGVYGYTF

v_call: TRBV19
d_call: TRBD1
cdr3_length: 16
j_call: TRBJ2-7
cdr3_aa: CASSTETGTGGREQYF

v_call: TRBV7-8
d_call: TRBD1
cdr3_length: 17
j_call: TRBJ1-1
cdr3_aa: CASSLGRGRTGHTEAFF

v_call: TRBV9
d_call: TRBD2
cdr3_length: 13
j_call: TRBJ2-1
cdr3_aa: CASSVGLATEQFF

v_call: TRBV7-8
d_call: TRBD2
cdr3_length: 14
j_call: TRBJ2-2
cdr3_aa: CASSPREGSGELFF

v_call: TRBV5-1
d_call: .
cdr3_length: 15
j_call: TRBJ2-3
cdr3_aa: CASSLLGYSTDTQYF

v_call: TRBV30
d_call: TRBD1
cdr3_length: 14
j_call: TRBJ2-5
cdr3_aa: CAWSYGTGRETQYF

v_call: TRBV19
d_call: .
cdr3_length: 17
j_call: TRBJ1-1
cdr3_aa: CASSSGGVRHPNTEAFF

v_call: TRBV12-3/TRBV12-4
d_call: .
cdr3_length: 13
j_call: TRBJ1-5
cdr3_aa: CASSFTANQPQHF

v_call: TRBV10-3
d_call: .
cdr3_length: 15
j_call: TRBJ2-7
cdr3_aa: CAISESAGLTYEQYF

v_call: TRBV6-5
d_call: .
cdr3_length: 13
j_call: TRBJ1-2
cdr3_aa: CASRPGQTYGYTF

v_call: TRBV9
d_call: TRBD2
cdr3_length: 15
j_call: TRBJ2-1
cdr3_aa: CASSVASGILNEQFF

v_call: TRBV4-3
d_call: TRBD2
cdr3_length: 16
j_call: TRBJ2-3
cdr3_aa: CASSQDSGGYTDTQYF

v_call: TRBV27
d_call: TRBD1
cdr3_length: 12
j_call: TRBJ1-2
cdr3_aa: CASGTVLYGYTF

v_call: TRBV5-6
d_call: TRBD1
cdr3_length: 14
j_call: TRBJ1-2
cdr3_aa: CASSLATGGIGYTF

v_call: TRBV7-9
d_call: TRBD2
cdr3_length: 17
j_call: TRBJ2-1
cdr3_aa: CASRGGLAGGPYNEQFF

v_call: TRBV3-1/TRBV3-2
d_call: .
cdr3_length: 20
j_call: TRBJ1-3
cdr3_aa: CASSFYVGKGSTSSGNTIYF